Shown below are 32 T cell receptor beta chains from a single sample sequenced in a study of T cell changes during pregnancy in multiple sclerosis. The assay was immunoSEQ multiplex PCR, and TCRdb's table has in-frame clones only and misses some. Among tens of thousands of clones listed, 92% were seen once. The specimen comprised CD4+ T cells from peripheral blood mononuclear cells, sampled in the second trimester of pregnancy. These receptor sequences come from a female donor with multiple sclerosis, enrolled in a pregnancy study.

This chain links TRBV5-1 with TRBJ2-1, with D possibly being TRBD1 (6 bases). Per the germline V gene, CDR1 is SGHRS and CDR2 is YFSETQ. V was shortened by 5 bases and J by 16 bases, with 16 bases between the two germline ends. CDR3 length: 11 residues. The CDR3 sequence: CASRKGVVAFF. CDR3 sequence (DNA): TGCGCCAGCAGGAAGGGGGTGGTCGCCTTCTTC. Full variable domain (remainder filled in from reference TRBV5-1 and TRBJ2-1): KAGVTQTPRYLIKTRGQQVTLSCSPISGHRSVSWYQQTPGQGLQFLFEYFSETQRNKGNFPGRFSGRQFSNSRSEMNVSTLELGDSALYLCASRKGVVAFFGPGTRLTVL.

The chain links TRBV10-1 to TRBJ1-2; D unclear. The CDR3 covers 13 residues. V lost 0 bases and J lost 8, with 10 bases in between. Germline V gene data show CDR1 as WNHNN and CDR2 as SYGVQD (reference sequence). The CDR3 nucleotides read TGCGCCAGCAGTGAGTCGGTAGGAGGAGGCTACACCTTC. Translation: CASSESVGGGYTF.

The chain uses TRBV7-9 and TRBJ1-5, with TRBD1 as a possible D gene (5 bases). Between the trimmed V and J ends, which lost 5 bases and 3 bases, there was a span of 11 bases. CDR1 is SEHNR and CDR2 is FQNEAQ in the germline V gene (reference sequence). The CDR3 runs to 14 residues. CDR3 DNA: TGTGCCAGCAGCCGCGGAGGGGACAATCAGCCCCAGCATTTT. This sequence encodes CASSRGGDNQPQHF.

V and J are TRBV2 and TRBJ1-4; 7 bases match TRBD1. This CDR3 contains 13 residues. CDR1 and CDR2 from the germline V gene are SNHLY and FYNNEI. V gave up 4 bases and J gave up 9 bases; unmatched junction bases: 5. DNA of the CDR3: TGTGCCAGCAGTGGGGACAGCCAGAAAAAACTGTTTTTT. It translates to CASSGDSQKKLFF.

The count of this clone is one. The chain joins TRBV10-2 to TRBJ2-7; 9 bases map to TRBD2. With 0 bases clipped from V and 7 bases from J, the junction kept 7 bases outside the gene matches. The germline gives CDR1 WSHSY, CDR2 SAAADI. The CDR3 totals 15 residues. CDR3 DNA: TGCGCCAGCAGTGAGTCCAGCGGGAGGCTGGGGGAGCAGTACTTC. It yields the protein CASSESSGRLGEQYF.

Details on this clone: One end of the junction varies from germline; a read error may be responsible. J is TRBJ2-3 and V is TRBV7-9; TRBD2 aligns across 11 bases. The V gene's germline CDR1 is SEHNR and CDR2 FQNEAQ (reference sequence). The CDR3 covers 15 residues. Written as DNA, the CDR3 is TGTGCCAGCAGCCCCGGACTAGCGGGCACAGATGCGCAGTATTTT. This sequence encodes CASSPGLAGTDAQYF.

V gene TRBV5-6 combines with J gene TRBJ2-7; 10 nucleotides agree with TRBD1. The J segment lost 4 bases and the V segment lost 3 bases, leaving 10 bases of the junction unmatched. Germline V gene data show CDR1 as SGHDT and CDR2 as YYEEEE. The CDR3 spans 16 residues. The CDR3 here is CASSSGRWTGGYEQYF. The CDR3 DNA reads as TGTGCCAGCAGCTCCGGGAGGTGGACAGGGGGTTACGAGCAGTACTTC.

This CDR3 reads CSTFFNEQFF. In DNA, the CDR3 is TGCAGTACTTTCTTCAATGAGCAGTTCTTC. The gene calls are TRBV20-1 and TRBJ2-1; the D is unclear. The germline V gene encodes CDR1 DFQATT and CDR2 SNEGSKA (reference sequence). Trimming took off 8 bases at V and 6 bases at J, with 8 bases between the two ends. The CDR3 sequence is 10 residues long.

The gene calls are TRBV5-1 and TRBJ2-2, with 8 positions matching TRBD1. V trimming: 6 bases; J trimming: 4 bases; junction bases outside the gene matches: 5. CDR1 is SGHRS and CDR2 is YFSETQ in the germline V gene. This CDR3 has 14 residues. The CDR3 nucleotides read TGCGCCAGCACTCGGACAGGGCCCACCGGGGAGCTGTTTTTT. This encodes CASTRTGPTGELFF.

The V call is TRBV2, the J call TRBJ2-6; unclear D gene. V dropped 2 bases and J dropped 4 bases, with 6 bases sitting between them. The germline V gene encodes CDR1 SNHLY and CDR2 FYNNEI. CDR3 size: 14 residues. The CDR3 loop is CASSEYSGANVLTF. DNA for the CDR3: TGTGCCAGCAGTGAATATTCCGGGGCCAACGTCCTGACTTTC.

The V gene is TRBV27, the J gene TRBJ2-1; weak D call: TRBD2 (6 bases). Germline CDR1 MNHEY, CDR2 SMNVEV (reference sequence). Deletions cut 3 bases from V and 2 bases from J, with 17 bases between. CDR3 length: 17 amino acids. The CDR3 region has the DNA TGTGCCAGCAGTTTCTATGGTAGCGGAGGACCCTACAATGAGCAGTTCTTC. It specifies CASSFYGSGGPYNEQFF.

The CDR3 DNA follows: TGTGCCAGCAGCGTAGGAGTAGCAGCGGGCCATGAGCAGTTCTTC. This gives the protein CASSVGVAAGHEQFF. The chain recombines TRBV9 with TRBJ2-1; possibly TRBD2 for D (6 bases). Trimming pared 0 bases from V and 8 bases from J, leaving 15 bases between. This CDR3 spans 15 amino acids. Germline-derived CDR1 and CDR2 are SGDLS and YYNGEE. The variable domain in full, completed from reference TRBV9 and TRBJ2-1, reads DSGVTQTPKHLITATGQRVTLRCSPRSGDLSVYWYQQSLDQGLQFLIQYYNGEERAKGNILERFSAQQFPDLHSELNLSSLELGDSALYFCASSVGVAAGHEQFFGPGTRLTVL.

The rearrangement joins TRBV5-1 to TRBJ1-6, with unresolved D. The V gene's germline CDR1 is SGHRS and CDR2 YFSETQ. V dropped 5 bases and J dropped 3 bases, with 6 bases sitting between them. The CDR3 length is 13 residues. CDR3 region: CASRSDYNSPLHF. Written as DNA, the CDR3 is TGCGCCAGCAGGAGTGACTATAATTCACCCCTCCACTTT. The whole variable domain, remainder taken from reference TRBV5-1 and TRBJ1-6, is KAGVTQTPRYLIKTRGQQVTLSCSPISGHRSVSWYQQTPGQGLQFLFEYFSETQRNKGNFPGRFSGRQFSNSRSEMNVSTLELGDSALYLCASRSDYNSPLHFGNGTRLTVT.

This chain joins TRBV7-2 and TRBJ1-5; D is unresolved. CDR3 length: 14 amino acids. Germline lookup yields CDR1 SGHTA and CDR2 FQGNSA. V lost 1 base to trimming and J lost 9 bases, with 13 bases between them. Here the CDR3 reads CASSLVGRDRPQHF. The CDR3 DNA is TGTGCCAGCAGCTTAGTGGGGAGGGATCGGCCCCAGCATTTT.

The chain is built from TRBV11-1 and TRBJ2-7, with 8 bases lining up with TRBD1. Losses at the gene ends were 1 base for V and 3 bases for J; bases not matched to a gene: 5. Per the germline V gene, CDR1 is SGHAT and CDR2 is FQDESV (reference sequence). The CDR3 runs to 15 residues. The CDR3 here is CASSLEGQGLYEQYF. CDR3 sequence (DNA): TGTGCCAGCAGCTTAGAAGGACAGGGCCTCTACGAGCAGTACTTC.

The CDR3 sequence: CASTRTSGYNEQFF. CDR3 nucleotide sequence: TGCGCCAGCACCCGGACTAGCGGCTACAATGAGCAGTTCTTC. The V and J genes are TRBV10-2 and TRBJ2-1, with 10 bases that match TRBD2. CDR1 WSHSY and CDR2 SAAADI come from the germline V gene. J lost 3 bases, V lost 7 bases, and 3 bases had no gene match. The CDR3 loop spans 14 amino acids.

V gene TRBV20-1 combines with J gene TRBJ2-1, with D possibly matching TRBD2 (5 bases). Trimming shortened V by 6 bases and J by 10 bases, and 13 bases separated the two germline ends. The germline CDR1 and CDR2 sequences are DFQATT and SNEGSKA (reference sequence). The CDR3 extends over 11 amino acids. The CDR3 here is CSANHREEQFF. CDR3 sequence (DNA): TGCAGTGCGAACCACCGGGAAGAGCAGTTCTTC.

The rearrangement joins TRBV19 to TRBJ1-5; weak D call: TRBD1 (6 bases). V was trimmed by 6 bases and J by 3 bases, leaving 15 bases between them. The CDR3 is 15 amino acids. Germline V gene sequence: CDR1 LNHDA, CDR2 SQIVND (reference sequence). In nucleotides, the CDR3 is TGTGCCAGTAGGGGTTGGACAGTGAACAATCAGCCCCAGCATTTT. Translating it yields CASRGWTVNNQPQHF.

The CDR3 nucleotides read TGTGCCAGCAGTTCCCCGCGGACAGGGAGCCCCTACGAGCAGTACTTC. Translating gives CASSSPRTGSPYEQYF. J is TRBJ2-7 and V is TRBV6-5; TRBD1 agrees at 8 bases. Germline CDR1 MNHEY, CDR2 SVGAGI. CDR3 length: 16 residues. Unmatched junction bases numbered 10, after V lost 4 bases and J lost 2 bases.

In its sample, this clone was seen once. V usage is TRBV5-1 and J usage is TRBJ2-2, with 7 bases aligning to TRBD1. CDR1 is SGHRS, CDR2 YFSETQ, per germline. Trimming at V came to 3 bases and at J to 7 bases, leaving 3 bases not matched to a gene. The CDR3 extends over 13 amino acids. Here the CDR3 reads CASSWRTGGELFF. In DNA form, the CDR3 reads TGCGCCAGCAGCTGGAGGACAGGCGGGGAGCTGTTTTTT.

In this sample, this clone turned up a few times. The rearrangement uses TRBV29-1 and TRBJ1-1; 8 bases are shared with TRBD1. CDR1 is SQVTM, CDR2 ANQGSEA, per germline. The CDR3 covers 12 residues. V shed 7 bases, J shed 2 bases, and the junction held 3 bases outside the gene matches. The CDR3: CSGGTGNTEAFF. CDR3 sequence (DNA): TGCAGCGGTGGGACAGGAAACACTGAAGCTTTCTTT.

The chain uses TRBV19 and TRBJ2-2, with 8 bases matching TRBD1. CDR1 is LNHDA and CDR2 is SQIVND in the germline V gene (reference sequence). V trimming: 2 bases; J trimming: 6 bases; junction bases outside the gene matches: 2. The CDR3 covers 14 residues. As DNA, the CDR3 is TGTGCCAGTAGTATACAGGGGGCGTCCGGGGAGCTGTTTTTT. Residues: CASSIQGASGELFF.

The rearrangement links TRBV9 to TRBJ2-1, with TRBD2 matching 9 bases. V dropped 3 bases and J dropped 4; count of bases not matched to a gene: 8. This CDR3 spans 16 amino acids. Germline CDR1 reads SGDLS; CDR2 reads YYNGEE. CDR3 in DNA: TGTGCCAGCAGCGCCCTGGCGGGAGGGCGTTACAATGAGCAGTTCTTC. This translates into CASSALAGGRYNEQFF. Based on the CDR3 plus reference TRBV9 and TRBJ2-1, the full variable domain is DSGVTQTPKHLITATGQRVTLRCSPRSGDLSVYWYQQSLDQGLQFLIQYYNGEERAKGNILERFSAQQFPDLHSELNLSSLELGDSALYFCASSALAGGRYNEQFFGPGTRLTVL.

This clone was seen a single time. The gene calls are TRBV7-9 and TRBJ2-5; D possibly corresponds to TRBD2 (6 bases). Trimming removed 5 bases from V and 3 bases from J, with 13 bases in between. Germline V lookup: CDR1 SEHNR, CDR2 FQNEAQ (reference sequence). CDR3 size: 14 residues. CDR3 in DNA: TGTGCCAGCAGCCCTTACGGAGGGAAAGAGACCCAGTACTTC. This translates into CASSPYGGKETQYF.

The CDR3 reads CSVTTSGSKVNEQFF. CDR3 DNA sequence: TGCAGCGTCACTACTAGCGGGAGTAAGGTCAATGAGCAGTTCTTC. This rearrangement joins TRBV29-1 to TRBJ2-1; TRBD2 matches at 11 bases. Germline V lookup: CDR1 SQVTM, CDR2 ANQGSEA. The CDR3 consists of 15 residues. V gave up 6 bases and J gave up 6 bases; unmatched junction bases: 10.

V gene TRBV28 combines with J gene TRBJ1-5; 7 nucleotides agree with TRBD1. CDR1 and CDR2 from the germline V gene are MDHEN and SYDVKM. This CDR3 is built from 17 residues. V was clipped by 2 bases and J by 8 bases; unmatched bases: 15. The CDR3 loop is CASSLPNSPGQNKPQHF. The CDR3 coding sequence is TGTGCCAGCAGTTTACCTAACTCTCCGGGACAGAATAAGCCCCAGCATTTT.

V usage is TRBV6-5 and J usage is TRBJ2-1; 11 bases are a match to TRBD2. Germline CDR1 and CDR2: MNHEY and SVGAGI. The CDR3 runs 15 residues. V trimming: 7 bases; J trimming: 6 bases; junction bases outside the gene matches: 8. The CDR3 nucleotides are TGTGCCAGCACTATAGCGGGAGGGCCTGGCAATGAGCAGTTCTTC. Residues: CASTIAGGPGNEQFF.

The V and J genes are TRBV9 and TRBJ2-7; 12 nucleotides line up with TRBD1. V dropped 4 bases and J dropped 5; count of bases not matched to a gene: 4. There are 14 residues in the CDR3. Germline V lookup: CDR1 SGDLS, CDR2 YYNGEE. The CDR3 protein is CASSPGQGAHEQYF. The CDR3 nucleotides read TGTGCCAGCAGCCCGGGACAGGGGGCCCACGAGCAGTACTTC.

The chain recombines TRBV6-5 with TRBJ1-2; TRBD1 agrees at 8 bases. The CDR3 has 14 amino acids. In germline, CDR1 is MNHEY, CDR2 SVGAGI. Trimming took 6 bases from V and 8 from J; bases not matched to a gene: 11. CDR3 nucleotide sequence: TGTGCCAGCAGGGCCCAGGGGGCTGCAGGAGGCTACACCTTC. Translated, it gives CASRAQGAAGGYTF.

CDR3 amino acids: CASSLESGRWDTQYF. CDR3 sequence (DNA): TGTGCCAGCAGCTTAGAGAGCGGGAGATGGGATACGCAGTATTTT. The V call is TRBV11-2, the J call TRBJ2-3; TRBD2 matches 8 bases. The CDR3 length is 15 residues. With 0 bases clipped from V and 6 bases from J, the junction kept 5 bases outside the gene matches. Germline values: CDR1 SGHAT, CDR2 FQNNGV.

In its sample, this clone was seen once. CDR3 amino acids: CAWTRQNTGELFF. CDR3 in DNA: TGTGCCTGGACTCGACAAAACACCGGGGAGCTGTTTTTT. The chain links TRBV30 to TRBJ2-2; D gene unclear. Between the trimmed V and J ends, which lost 4 bases and 2 bases, there was a span of 8 bases. CDR1 and CDR2 from the germline V gene are GTSNPN and SVGIG (reference sequence). This CDR3 comprises 13 residues.

The CDR3: CASSSGREAGANVLTF. The CDR3 DNA follows: TGTGCCAGCAGCTCTGGCAGGGAGGCTGGGGCCAACGTCCTGACTTTC. V usage is TRBV5-4 and J usage is TRBJ2-6, with D possibly being TRBD2 (6 bases). The length of the CDR3 is 16 residues. Germline CDR1 is SGHNT and CDR2 is YYREEE (reference sequence). Trimming stripped 3 bases from V and 2 bases from J, with 12 bases between.